The 23 T cell receptor beta chains listed next were all sequenced from one sample in a study of shared clonotypes between healthy human individuals. Assay used: immunoSEQ multiplex PCR; TCRdb lists only in-frame clones, some missing. The profile shows about 2.4 million clones, approximately 94% of them singletons. Sequenced input: naive CD4+ T cells sorted from blood. Noted subset: CD45RA+ positively selected. The receptors come from a man aged 18 to 30 in good health.

The chain is built from TRBV19 and TRBJ1-2; the D is unclear. The CDR3 extends over 14 amino acids. V lost 7 bases to trimming and J lost 6 bases, with 18 bases between them. Germline-derived CDR1 and CDR2 are LNHDA and SQIVND (reference sequence). The DNA for the CDR3 is TGTGCCAGTATTGATCAAGGATCCCTGCATGGCTACACCTTC. Amino acid sequence: CASIDQGSLHGYTF.

The chain carries TRBV5-4 and TRBJ1-2, with D uncertain. CDR3 length equals 13 residues. The germline V gene encodes CDR1 SGHNT and CDR2 YYREEE (reference sequence). The V and J ends lost 7 bases and 8 bases respectively, with 18 bases between them. In DNA, the CDR3 is TGTGCCAGCTGGAATCCCATTGGGTGGGGCTACACCTTC. It translates to CASWNPIGWGYTF.

Comment on this clone: Different DNA sequences within this sample yield the same CDR3. The J gene is TRBJ1-5, the V gene TRBV9; weak D call: TRBD1 (5 bases). Germline CDR1 is SGDLS and CDR2 is YYNGEE. V lost 0 bases and J lost 1, with 8 bases in between. The CDR3 sequence is 15 residues long. This CDR3 is CASSVEGVSNQPQHF. In DNA form, the CDR3 reads TGTGCCAGCAGCGTAGAAGGGGTCAGCAATCAGCCCCAGCATTTT.

The chain combines TRBV2 with TRBJ1-4; 12 bases map to TRBD1. Per the germline V gene, CDR1 is SNHLY and CDR2 is FYNNEI. J gave up 7 bases and V 6 bases, and 3 bases lay outside the gene matches. CDR3 length: 14 residues. In nucleotides, the CDR3 is TGTGCCAGCAGGCGGGACAGGGGGCTTGAAAAACTGTTTTTT. The encoded protein is CASRRDRGLEKLFF.

Concerning this clone itself: The sample carries other DNA sequences with the same CDR3. The chain has TRBV11-2 and TRBJ2-1; 13 bases agree with TRBD2. V gave up 4 bases and J gave up 6 bases; unmatched junction bases: 3. In germline, CDR1 is SGHAT, CDR2 FQNNGV. The CDR3 contains 15 residues. CDR3 nucleotide sequence: TGTGCCAGCAGCTCCGGACTAGCGGGAGTCAATGAGCAGTTCTTC. It yields the protein CASSSGLAGVNEQFF.

Comments on this clone: This sample includes further DNA sequences coding for the same CDR3. This chain links TRBV5-4 with TRBJ1-5, with no clear D. The germline V gene has CDR1 SGHNT and CDR2 YYREEE (reference sequence). Trimming took off 0 bases at V and 2 bases at J, with 6 bases between the two ends. The CDR3 length is 14 residues. The CDR3 bases are TGTGCCAGCAGCTTGGGTGGGGGCAATCAGCCCCAGCATTTT. Translating it yields CASSLGGGNQPQHF.

This clone came up once. The chain carries TRBV11-2 and TRBJ1-1; maybe TRBD1 (6 bases). Germline CDR1 is SGHAT and CDR2 is FQNNGV. This CDR3 spans 13 amino acids. Trimming pared 2 bases from V and 4 bases from J, leaving 8 bases between. DNA for the CDR3: TGTGCCAGCAGCTTAAGGGGGGCCACTGAAGCTTTCTTT. Translating gives CASSLRGATEAFF. The full variable domain, in which reference TRBV11-2 and TRBJ1-1 provide the parts outside the CDR3, is EAGVAQSPRYKIIEKRQSVAFWCNPISGHATLYWYQQILGQGPKLLIQFQNNGVVDDSQLPKDRFSAERLKGVDSTLKIQPAKLEDSAVYLCASSLRGATEAFFGQGTRLTVV.

This clone appeared a few times. The CDR3 DNA is TGCGCCAGCAGCTTGGATAGTCGGGAAATCGTTTGGAACACTGAAGCTTTCTTT. Residues: CASSLDSREIVWNTEAFF. The gene calls are TRBV5-1 and TRBJ1-1; no clear D. The CDR3 covers 18 residues. V was clipped by 0 bases and J by 1 base, with 19 bases between them. The germline V gene encodes CDR1 SGHRS and CDR2 YFSETQ.

Note on this clone: In the same sample, other DNA sequences code for this CDR3. The chain recombines TRBV9 with TRBJ2-2; possibly TRBD2 for D (5 bases). The CDR3 runs to 15 residues. Germline V CDR1 and CDR2: SGDLS, YYNGEE. The germline V and J ends were trimmed by 2 bases and 0 bases, with 8 bases remaining between them. The CDR3 nucleotides are TGTGCCAGCAGCGTCTCCGGGACGAACACCGGGGAGCTGTTTTTT. It yields the protein CASSVSGTNTGELFF.

This clone was counted once. The chain has TRBV28 and TRBJ2-1; perhaps TRBD1 as D (5 bases). Trimming left V 5 bases short and J 5 bases short, with 16 bases between. The CDR3 length is 15 residues. The germline CDR1 and CDR2 sequences are MDHEN and SYDVKM. DNA of the CDR3: TGTGCCAGCAGTCCCCCGGCAGGGTCCCACAATGAGCAGTTCTTC. Residues: CASSPPAGSHNEQFF.

This rearrangement joins TRBV5-1 to TRBJ2-3; D is possibly TRBD2 (6 bases). The CDR3 length is 17 residues. Germline-derived CDR1 and CDR2 are SGHRS and YFSETQ. V was trimmed by 0 bases and J by 4 bases, leaving 18 bases between them. CDR3 nucleotides: TGCGCCAGCAGCTTGGCCCCGACGGGGGAAATCCCAGATACGCAGTATTTT. Translated, it gives CASSLAPTGEIPDTQYF.

The gene calls are TRBV5-6 and TRBJ1-6; TRBD1 agrees at 9 bases. Germline assignment: CDR1 SGHDT and CDR2 YYEEEE. The CDR3 totals 15 residues. V trimming: 4 bases; J trimming: 9 bases; junction bases outside the gene matches: 8. The CDR3 reads CASSPGGQGASPLHF. The CDR3 DNA reads TGTGCCAGCAGCCCGGGGGGACAGGGTGCTTCACCCCTCCACTTT.

The sample holds a few counts of this clone. Other nucleotide sequences from this sample produce the same CDR3. This chain connects TRBV19 to TRBJ1-5; D perhaps matches TRBD1 (6 bases). This CDR3 is built from 14 residues. V was shortened by 5 bases and J by 3 bases, with 11 bases between the two germline ends. Germline CDR1 is LNHDA and CDR2 is SQIVND (reference sequence). For the CDR3, the DNA is TGTGCCAGTAGTCCAACAGGGAACAATCAGCCCCAGCATTTT. Protein product: CASSPTGNNQPQHF. The variable domain in full, with the rest retrieved from reference TRBV19 and TRBJ1-5, is DGGITQSPKYLFRKEGQNVTLSCEQNLNHDAMYWYRQDPGQGLRLIYYSQIVNDFQKGDIAEGYSVSREKKESFPLTVTSAQKNPTAFYLCASSPTGNNQPQHFGDGTRLSIL.

The rearrangement links TRBV10-1 to TRBJ2-7, with D perhaps matching TRBD1 (6 bases). The CDR3 loop spans 11 amino acids. Germline V gene lookup returns CDR1 WNHNN and CDR2 SYGVQD (reference sequence). V was clipped by 4 bases and J by 6 bases, with 7 bases between them. Written as DNA, the CDR3 is TGCGCCAGCAGTGCAGGGGTCGAGCAGTACTTC. It codes for CASSAGVEQYF.

Turning to this clone: The same CDR3 also results from other DNA sequences found in this sample. The chain is built from TRBV5-1 and TRBJ2-7, with D unresolved. The germline V and J ends were trimmed by 0 bases and 0 bases, with 10 bases remaining between them. The CDR3 loop spans 15 amino acids. Per the germline V gene, CDR1 is SGHRS and CDR2 is YFSETQ. The CDR3 region is CASSLGGPSSYEQYF. DNA for the CDR3: TGCGCCAGCAGCTTGGGAGGCCCGAGCTCCTACGAGCAGTACTTC.

The count of this clone is one. V and J are TRBV10-2 and TRBJ2-5; TRBD2 agrees at 10 bases. The CDR3 extends over 14 amino acids. Germline CDR1 is WSHSY and CDR2 is SAAADI. The junction had 8 bases not matched to a gene; V was cut back by 7 bases and J by 6 bases. CDR3 DNA sequence: TGCGCCAGCACCCAGAGCGGGGGGGCACAGACCCAGTACTTC. Translating it yields CASTQSGGAQTQYF.

The chain carries TRBV6-5 and TRBJ1-3; D ambiguous. The CDR3 extends over 15 amino acids. The V end lost 2 bases, the J end lost 4 bases, and 12 bases lay between the germline ends. CDR1 MNHEY and CDR2 SVGAGI come from the germline V gene. The CDR3: CASSYDGSTGNTIYF. The CDR3 DNA sequence: TGTGCCAGCAGTTACGACGGATCTACCGGAAACACCATATATTTT.

The chain joins TRBV5-1 to TRBJ1-3; no reliable D call. V was trimmed by 4 bases and J by 0 bases, leaving 14 bases between them. This CDR3 spans 16 amino acids. The germline gives CDR1 SGHRS, CDR2 YFSETQ. The CDR3 DNA follows: TGCGCCAGCAGCCCCAGCTCGACGGCCTCTGGAAACACCATATATTTT. Translating gives CASSPSSTASGNTIYF.

This chain joins TRBV29-1 and TRBJ1-2; D perhaps matches TRBD1 (5 bases). Trimming pared 3 bases from V and 8 bases from J, leaving 13 bases between. CDR3 length: 12 residues. The V gene's germline CDR1 is SQVTM and CDR2 ANQGSEA. The CDR3: CSVEGPGGGYTF. CDR3 sequence (DNA): TGCAGCGTTGAGGGTCCTGGGGGGGGCTACACCTTC.

This clone was detected only once. CDR3 loop: CASSRTSGSFYEQYF. The CDR3 nucleotides read TGCGCCAGCAGCCGAACTAGCGGGAGCTTTTACGAGCAGTACTTC. The chain joins TRBV4-3 to TRBJ2-7; TRBD2 agrees at 11 bases. CDR1 and CDR2 (germline): LGHNA, YSLEER. The length of the CDR3 is 15 residues. V shed 4 bases and J 4 bases; nucleotides not matched to a gene: 6.

The chain is built from TRBV4-1 and TRBJ1-6; the match to TRBD1 covers 12 bases. This CDR3 comprises 17 residues. V shed 1 base and J 6 bases; nucleotides not matched to a gene: 4. CDR1 and CDR2 (germline): MGHRA, YSYEKL. The CDR3 region has the DNA TGCGCCAGCAGCCAAGGGGACAGGGGGCATTCTAATTCACCCCTCCACTTT. This encodes CASSQGDRGHSNSPLHF.

The chain recombines TRBV30 with TRBJ2-3; D not certain. V lost 4 bases, J lost 1 base, and 9 bases lay in between. Germline-derived CDR1 and CDR2 are GTSNPN and SVGIG (reference sequence). The CDR3 spans 13 residues. CDR3 sequence: CAWKLLGTDTQYF. In DNA, the CDR3 is TGTGCCTGGAAACTCCTCGGCACAGATACGCAGTATTTT. Variable domain in full (rest from reference TRBV30 and TRBJ2-3): SQTIHQWPATLVQPVGSPLSLECTVEGTSNPNLYWYRQAAGRGLQLLFYSVGIGQISSEVPQNLSASRPQDRQFILSSKKLLLSDSGFYLCAWKLLGTDTQYFGPGTRLTVL.

DNA for the CDR3: TGTGCCAGCAGTATAGAGCTAGCGGGTAGCACAGATACGCAGTATTTT. Translation: CASSIELAGSTDTQYF. This chain links TRBV5-4 with TRBJ2-3; 8 bases are a match to TRBD2. The V gene's germline CDR1 is SGHNT and CDR2 YYREEE (reference sequence). The trim removed 5 bases at V and 0 bases at J, leaving 8 bases unmatched. The length of the CDR3 is 16 residues.